This note documents a single T cell receptor beta chain sequence. The antigen is undetermined. The sample is drawn from a study of graft-versus-host responses after intestinal transplantation. TCRdb's copy holds only in-frame clones and misses some; the assay was immunoSEQ multiplex PCR. The sample comprises around 100,000 clones, roughly 87% of which are singletons, and around 0.96% rests with the top ten. This CDR3 is built from 14 residues. V was clipped by 5 bases and J by 3 bases, with 13 bases between them. Germline-derived CDR1 and CDR2 are SGHRS and YFSETQ. Source: unstimulated CD4+ T cells sorted from spleen or lymph node cells, taken before intestinal transplant. The chain has TRBV5-1 and TRBJ2-3; no definite D call. This TCR came from a human donor who received an intestinal transplant. The CDR3 DNA is TGCGCCAGCAGGCAAACAGAGCTTACAGATACGCAGTATTTT. Its translation: CASRQTELTDTQYF.